One sample yielded the 26 T cell receptor beta chains listed below, sequenced in a study of blood T cells in healthy people across ages. For the second PCR, which ran for about 7 to 11 cycles, a sample-barcoded 5' primer and a J-beta primer mix were used. MiXCR, run by TCRdb on the 5' RACE reads, gives a single entry per CDR3 protein. The table has more than 650,000 distinct CDR3 sequences, roughly 50% seen once; the top ten hold about two fifths. The source material was blood. These receptors were taken from an elderly man in good health.

This clonotype was seen more than once but under ten times. Compared with germline, one end of the junction differs, possibly owing to a read error. The chain links TRBV5-1 to TRBJ2-3; tentatively, D is TRBD2 (5 bases). The CDR3 loop spans 14 amino acids. CDR1 SGHRS and CDR2 YFSETQ come from the germline V gene. The CDR3 sequence: CASSSGPGTDTQYF. For the CDR3, the DNA is TGTGCCAGCAGCTCAGGCCCGGGGACAGATACGCAGTATTTT.

This clonotype has only one observation. V gene TRBV27 combines with J gene TRBJ2-7; TRBD1 agrees at 8 bases. The CDR3 is 15 residues long. CDR1 and CDR2 from the germline V gene are MNHEY and SMNVEV (reference sequence). V shed 3 bases, J shed 5 bases, and the junction held 9 bases outside the gene matches. DNA for the CDR3: TGTGCCAGCAGTTTTCGGGCGGCAGGGGGCGACGAGCAGTACTTC. Its translation is CASSFRAAGGDEQYF.

As for this clonotype: A much larger clone lies a single base off, so this may be a read error. The gene calls are TRBV5-1 and TRBJ2-7; TRBD1 is a possible D gene (6 bases). Trimming removed 4 bases at V and 7 bases at J, with 21 bases between. The CDR3 loop spans 15 amino acids. CDR1 is SGHRS, CDR2 YFSETQ, per germline. The chain's CDR3 is CASSGDTQLNNEQYF. For the CDR3, the DNA is TGCGCCAGCAGCGGGGACACGCAGCTGAACAATGAGCAGTACTTC.

The chain is built from TRBV15 and TRBJ2-7; 9 nucleotides align to TRBD1. Germline CDR1 is LNHNV and CDR2 is YYDKDF (reference sequence). Trimming removed 0 bases from V and 5 bases from J; junction bases left unmatched: 2. This CDR3 region has 14 residues. The CDR3 spells CATSRDWTGDEQYF. In nucleotides, the CDR3 is TGTGCCACCAGCAGAGATTGGACAGGGGACGAGCAGTACTTC.

The table lists this clonotype with a few counts. This rearrangement joins TRBV29-1 to TRBJ1-5; D not resolved. V was shortened by 6 bases and J by 7 bases, with 16 bases between the two germline ends. The V gene's germline CDR1 is SQVTM and CDR2 ANQGSEA. CDR3 size: 13 residues. The CDR3 DNA reads TGCAGCGTCGGGGTAGACCAGTACCAGCCCCAGCATTTT. Translated, it gives CSVGVDQYQPQHF.

In this sample, this clonotype turned up a few times. This chain joins TRBV7-8 and TRBJ2-1, with D hard to call. The CDR3 totals 13 residues. Germline V gives CDR1 SGHVS, CDR2 FQNEAQ. V was trimmed by 3 bases and J by 5 bases, leaving 8 bases between them. The CDR3 region has the DNA TGTGCCAGCAGCTTTAGGCGCCACAATGAGCAGTTCTTC. This gives the protein CASSFRRHNEQFF. Supplemented by reference TRBV7-8 and TRBJ2-1, the full variable domain reads GAGVSQSPRYKVAKRGQDVALRCDPISGHVSLFWYQQALGQGPEFLTYFQNEAQLDKSGLPSDRFFAERPEGSVSTLKIQRTQQEDSAVYLCASSFRRHNEQFFGPGTRLTVL.

This clonotype was counted between two and nine times. This rearrangement joins TRBV3-1 to TRBJ2-5, with a weak D call TRBD2 (5 bases). Per germline, CDR1 LGHDT and CDR2 YNNKEL (reference sequence). The CDR3 covers 13 residues. Deletions cut 7 bases from V and 4 bases from J, with 13 bases between. CDR3 sequence (DNA): TGTGCCAGCACCTCCCTGGCGGGAGAGACCCAGTACTTC. This translates into CASTSLAGETQYF.

This chain links TRBV7-9 with TRBJ2-1; D ambiguous. Deletions cut 5 bases from V and 13 bases from J, with 18 bases between. The CDR3 is 13 residues long. Germline assignment: CDR1 SEHNR and CDR2 FQNEAQ (reference sequence). The CDR3 protein is CASSLPGQETQFF. The CDR3 DNA follows: TGTGCCAGCAGCCTCCCCGGCCAAGAGACCCAGTTCTTC. Variable domain in full (rest from reference TRBV7-9 and TRBJ2-1): DTGVSQNPRHKITKRGQNVTFRCDPISEHNRLYWYRQTLGQGPEFLTYFQNEAQLEKSRLLSDRFSAERPKGSFSTLEIQRTEQGDSAMYLCASSLPGQETQFFGPGTRLTVL.

The chain has TRBV28 and TRBJ2-7; TRBD2 aligns across 10 bases. V lost 7 bases, J lost 1 base, and 19 bases stayed unmatched. CDR3 length: 19 residues. CDR1 MDHEN and CDR2 SYDVKM come from the germline V gene. CDR3 bases: TGTGCCAGCAACCCCCAGGCTAGCGGGAGATTAGGGTCGTCCTACGAGCAGTACTTC. Translating it yields CASNPQASGRLGSSYEQYF. Full variable domain (missing parts from reference TRBV28 and TRBJ2-7): DVKVTQSSRYLVKRTGEKVFLECVQDMDHENMFWYRQDPGLGLRLIYFSYDVKMKEKGDIPEGYSVSREKKERFSLILESASTNQTSMYLCASNPQASGRLGSSYEQYFGPGTRLTVT.

V gene TRBV20-1 combines with J gene TRBJ2-6; 10 nucleotides align to TRBD2. From germline, CDR1 is DFQATT and CDR2 SNEGSKA (reference sequence). The CDR3 loop spans 17 amino acids. V dropped 3 bases and J dropped 0; count of bases not matched to a gene: 5. The CDR3 reads CSARLLAGVSGANVLTF. Written as DNA, the CDR3 is TGCAGTGCTAGGCTCCTAGCGGGAGTCTCTGGGGCCAACGTCCTGACTTTC.

The J gene is TRBJ2-5, the V gene TRBV11-1, with 8 bases matching TRBD2. J was trimmed by 4 bases and V by 6 bases; bases with no gene match: 13. The CDR3 spans 16 residues. CDR1 is SGHAT, CDR2 FQDESV, per germline (reference sequence). The CDR3 sequence: CASRSPLTGGPETQYF. The CDR3 DNA reads TGTGCCAGCAGGTCCCCGCTGACGGGAGGGCCAGAGACCCAGTACTTC.

This chain uses TRBV15 with TRBJ1-2; 11 bases agree with TRBD1. Germline CDR1 LNHNV, CDR2 YYDKDF (reference sequence). The ends lost 1 base at V and 4 bases at J; junction bases unmatched: 5. CDR3 size: 16 residues. In DNA form, the CDR3 reads TGTGCCACCAGCAGAGCCTCCGGGACAGGGGGCTATGGCTACACCTTC. Translation: CATSRASGTGGYGYTF. The full variable domain, rest sourced from reference TRBV15 and TRBJ1-2, is DAMVIQNPRYQVTQFGKPVTLSCSQTLNHNVMYWYQQKSSQAPKLLFHYYDKDFNNEADTPDNFQSRRPNTSFCFLDIRSPGLGDTAMYLCATSRASGTGGYGYTFGSGTRLTVV.

The V call is TRBV29-1, the J call TRBJ2-1, with a tentative D call TRBD1 (6 bases). CDR1 and CDR2 (germline): SQVTM, ANQGSEA. The CDR3 is made up of 12 amino acids. V gave up 3 bases and J gave up 10 bases, with 13 bases separating them. In DNA, the CDR3 is TGCAGCGTTGACAAGGGGGTCTACGAGCAGTTCTTC. Encoded protein: CSVDKGVYEQFF.

The CDR3 here is CASALGQLNTEAFF. CDR3 sequence (DNA): TGTGCCAGCGCACTGGGACAGTTGAACACTGAAGCTTTCTTT. This chain connects TRBV9 to TRBJ1-1; 7 nucleotides line up with TRBD1. CDR1 SGDLS and CDR2 YYNGEE come from the germline V gene. The J segment lost 0 bases and the V segment lost 7 bases, leaving 6 bases of the junction unmatched. CDR3 size: 14 residues.

The V and J genes are TRBV20-1 and TRBJ1-2, with D unclear. V lost 0 bases to trimming and J lost 1 base, with 9 bases between them. The length of the CDR3 is 14 residues. Per the germline V gene, CDR1 is DFQATT and CDR2 is SNEGSKA (reference sequence). CDR3 sequence: CSARDSGSNYGYTF. The CDR3 coding sequence is TGCAGTGCTAGAGATTCCGGCAGTAACTATGGCTACACCTTC.

The J gene is TRBJ1-5, the V gene TRBV20-1; 7 bases line up with TRBD1. V was clipped by 1 base and J by 1 base; unmatched bases: 1. Germline V gene data show CDR1 as DFQATT and CDR2 as SNEGSKA (reference sequence). The CDR3 consists of 14 residues. CDR3: CSARAGQSNQPQHF. CDR3 DNA sequence: TGCAGTGCTAGAGCGGGACAGAGCAATCAGCCCCAGCATTTT.

The chain employs TRBV5-1 and TRBJ2-5; 7 bases are shared with TRBD1. After removal of 0 bases from V and 4 bases from J, the junction contained 9 bases not matched to a gene. The CDR3 has 16 residues. CDR1 is SGHRS and CDR2 is YFSETQ in the germline V gene. The CDR3 DNA reads TGCGCCAGCAGCTTGGAGGTGACAGGGCGGGCAGAGACCCAGTACTTC. This translates into CASSLEVTGRAETQYF.

This chain joins TRBV10-3 and TRBJ2-3; no definite D call. Per germline, CDR1 ENHRY and CDR2 SYGVKD. Trimming pared 4 bases from V and 6 bases from J, leaving 8 bases between. This CDR3 region has 12 residues. The chain's CDR3 is CAISVLGDTQYF. For the CDR3, the DNA is TGTGCCATCAGTGTACTGGGTGATACGCAGTATTTT.

The chain has TRBV6-1 and TRBJ1-2, with D perhaps matching TRBD1 (5 bases). CDR1 and CDR2 from the germline V gene are MNHNS and SASEGT. The CDR3 is 13 amino acids. Trimming stripped 6 bases from V and 6 bases from J, with 14 bases between. In DNA, the CDR3 is TGTGCCAGCAGGATGGACAACGCAAATGGCTACACCTTC. Translated, it gives CASRMDNANGYTF.

Only a few counts were recorded for this clonotype. The chain couples TRBV27 to TRBJ2-5; D may match TRBD1 or TRBD2 (7 bases each). The assigned J gene may be wrong: the sequence end matches TRBJ2-7 better. Germline V gene lookup returns CDR1 MNHEY and CDR2 SMNVEV (reference sequence). The length of the CDR3 is 15 residues. CDR3: CASSSTGRGGGEQYF. CDR3 DNA sequence: TGTGCCAGCAGTTCGACAGGGAGGGGTGGCGGCGAGCAGTACTTC.

This clonotype has a handful of counts. The CDR3 sequence: CASSLVTGAQETQYF. CDR3 bases: TGTGCCAGCAGCTTAGTGACAGGGGCCCAAGAGACCCAGTACTTC. The V gene is TRBV7-9, the J gene TRBJ2-5; 8 bases map to TRBD1. This CDR3 comprises 15 residues. From germline, CDR1 is SEHNR and CDR2 FQNEAQ (reference sequence). V was pared by 1 base and J by 1 base, with 2 bases of the junction left unmatched.

The genes are TRBV5-6 and TRBJ1-1, with D tentatively TRBD1 (6 bases). The CDR3 extends over 14 amino acids. Germline CDR1 is SGHDT and CDR2 is YYEEEE. The V end lost 4 bases, the J end lost 10 bases, and 20 bases lay between the germline ends. Written as DNA, the CDR3 is TGTGCCAGCAGCCCGGATAAAACAGGGTCGGGAGCTTTCTTT. This sequence encodes CASSPDKTGSGAFF.

This clonotype appeared a few times. The rearrangement uses TRBV28 and TRBJ2-2, with a tentative D call TRBD2 (7 bases). CDR1 and CDR2 from the germline V gene are MDHEN and SYDVKM. Trimming left V 7 bases short and J 6 bases short, with 15 bases between. The CDR3 runs to 14 residues. CDR3 DNA sequence: TGTGCCAGCACTCCCGGGGGGCGCCCCGGGGAGCTGTTTTTT. Translating gives CASTPGGRPGELFF.

The gene calls are TRBV3-1 and TRBJ2-7; D is perhaps TRBD1 (5 bases). Germline V gene sequence: CDR1 LGHDT, CDR2 YNNKEL (reference sequence). This CDR3 is built from 17 residues. V lost 0 bases to trimming and J lost 6 bases, with 21 bases between them. DNA for the CDR3: TGTGCCAGCAGCCAAGATCTTTATCGTGAAGGGGTCTTCGAGCAGTACTTC. Its translation: CASSQDLYREGVFEQYF.

This CDR3 is CASSQGLAGGSYEQYF. CDR3 in DNA: TGCGCCAGCAGCCAAGGCCTAGCGGGAGGCTCCTACGAGCAGTACTTC. The chain is built from TRBV4-1 and TRBJ2-7; 11 bases are a match to TRBD2. V was pared by 1 base and J by 0 bases, with 2 bases of the junction left unmatched. The CDR3 runs 16 residues. CDR1 is MGHRA and CDR2 is YSYEKL in the germline V gene.

This clonotype was detected only a few times. The chain joins TRBV29-1 to TRBJ1-2; D possibly corresponds to TRBD1 (6 bases). V was clipped by 4 bases and J by 5 bases, with 14 bases between them. The CDR3 consists of 13 residues. Germline lookup yields CDR1 SQVTM and CDR2 ANQGSEA. The CDR3 nucleotides read TGCAGCGTTGGTGGCAGGGGAGGGTATGGCTACACCTTC. This sequence encodes CSVGGRGGYGYTF.